The TCR beta chain described here comes from a study of blood T cells in healthy people across ages. On this clonotype itself: The antigen remains unidentified.

Next came a second PCR, run for about 6 to 12 cycles, which used a sample-barcoded 5' primer along with a J-beta primer mix. TCRdb recomputed calls from the 5' RACE reads with MiXCR, one row per CDR3 protein. The data show 590,000 or so distinct CDR3 sequences, with approximately 30% seen just once and around a sixth held by the top ten. Study results and caveats: Versus aged donors, long-lived donors had higher diversity and more naive CD4+ cells.

Per the germline V gene, CDR1 is MDHEN and CDR2 is SYDVKM. Trimming left V 6 bases short and J 6 bases short, with 21 bases between. CDR3 length: 16 residues. The TCR was taken from an elderly woman in good health. The V and J genes are TRBV28 and TRBJ2-1, with D possibly matching TRBD2 (6 bases). Sequenced input: blood. Here the CDR3 DNA reads TGTGCCAGCAGGTCCCGGGCCCCGGGACTTTTCAATGAGCAGTTCTTC. Protein sequence: CASRSRAPGLFNEQFF.